This T cell receptor beta chain was observed in a study of beta chain features in type 1 diabetes. Regarding the study as a whole: Shortening of TCRB CDR3s, moderate but significant, appeared in all four CD4+ subsets of Type 1 diabetes patients.

Details on this clone: The antigen remains undetermined.

Sorting with CD45RO/CCR7/CD25/CD127/CD95/CD27 yielded naive, central memory, regulatory and stem-like memory CD4+ cells. The isolated RNA, all of it, was reverse transcribed, so expressed TCRB transcripts were what got sequenced. Libraries were prepared by immunoSEQ multiplex PCR; TCRdb keeps only in-frame clonotypes and omits some of them. The profile shows 200,000 to 300,000 clones, about 14% of them singletons. This CDR3 spans 14 amino acids. V lost 5 bases and J lost 12; bases outside the gene matches: 12. Per germline, CDR1 MNHNS and CDR2 SASEGT. The sequenced material came from naive CD4+ T cells from blood. The sequence came from a man aged 25-40 years with type 1 diabetes. V usage is TRBV6-1 and J usage is TRBJ1-1; TRBD1 matches 10 bases. The CDR3 region has the DNA TGTGCCAGCAGTTCCCGGGACAGGGGAGTAAGGACTTTCTTT. Residues: CASSSRDRGVRTFF.